A selection of T cell receptor beta chains follows, all from one sample in a study of T cell responses to AZD1222 COVID-19 vaccine. Only in-frame clones appear in the TCRdb table, and some are missing; sequencing was by immunoSEQ multiplex PCR. The table records approximately 110,000 clones, roughly 90% of them present only once. Sequenced material: peripheral blood, taken 28 days after the second AZD1222 dose. The receptor source for this set is an adult who received the AZD1222 COVID-19 vaccine. Both conserved end residues are part of each CDR3. A D gene is named only where the DNA matches it firmly. Size is stated for part of the rows, as once, few or many counts, or as a class when the clone is expanded.

D gene,J gene,V gene,clone size,CDR3 protein,CDR3 DNA
TRBD1,TRBJ1-2,TRBV20-1,few,CSASRQGLSFYYGYTF,TGCAGTGCTAGTCGACAGGGACTCAGTTTTTACTATGGCTACACCTTC
TRBD1,TRBJ2-5,TRBV7-9,-,CASSTTGEETQYF,TGTGCCAGCAGCACGACAGGGGAAGAGACCCAGTACTTC
TRBD1,TRBJ2-7,TRBV5-1,-,CASSLVSGTGAYEQYF,TGCGCCAGCAGCTTGGTTTCCGGGACAGGGGCCTACGAGCAGTACTTC
-,TRBJ1-4,TRBV7-9,-,CASSLAGQDEKLFF,TGTGCCAGCAGCTTAGCGGGACAAGACGAAAAACTGTTTTTT
TRBD2,TRBJ2-1,TRBV28,-,CASSPYSGGSYNEQFF,TGTGCCAGCAGTCCTTATAGCGGGGGCTCCTACAATGAGCAGTTCTTC
TRBD1,TRBJ1-5,TRBV15,-,CATSRSGGEVEPQHF,TGTGCCACCAGCAGATCAGGGGGGGAGGTGGAGCCCCAGCATTTT
-,TRBJ2-2,TRBV4-1,-,CASSQEGIRTGELFF,TGCGCCAGCAGCCAAGAGGGGATTAGGACCGGGGAGCTGTTTTTT
-,TRBJ2-2,TRBV19,-,CATNPGRYTGELFF,TGTGCCACCAACCCGGGACGATACACCGGGGAGCTGTTTTTT
TRBD2,TRBJ2-4,TRBV4-2,-,CASSQEEGLASKNIQYF,TGTGCCAGCAGCCAAGAGGAGGGACTAGCTTCCAAAAACATTCAGTACTTC
-,TRBJ2-5,TRBV5-1,-,CASSLSDQETQYF,TGCGCCAGCAGCCTCAGCGACCAAGAGACCCAGTACTTC
-,TRBJ1-1,TRBV5-6,-,CASSGGLLMNTEAFF,TGTGCCAGCAGCGGAGGACTATTAATGAACACTGAAGCTTTCTTT
-,TRBJ2-7,TRBV5-1,-,CASSDSYEQYF,TGCGCCAGCAGCGACTCCTACGAGCAGTACTTC
-,TRBJ1-1,TRBV18,-,CASSPAGTEAFF,TGTGCCAGCTCACCGGCCGGCACTGAAGCTTTCTTT